This entry describes one T cell receptor (beta chain). Its antigen remains unidentified. This entry belongs to a study of T cell responses to AZD1222 COVID-19 vaccine. Overall study findings and caveats: Reportedly, close to half of spike-specific TCRs are directed against unmutated variant regions. In a largely white British group with more females than males, clonal diversity was possibly underestimated.

Clones were read by immunoSEQ multiplex PCR, and TCRdb kept only the in-frame ones, dropping some. The sample has 100,000 to 120,000 clones, roughly 90% seen once; the top ten hold roughly 2.6%. The trim removed 6 bases at V and 5 bases at J, leaving 8 bases unmatched. Germline V gene data show CDR1 as MNHNY and CDR2 as SVGAGI (reference sequence). This CDR3 contains 15 residues. The sequence was collected from an adult in good health. The chain employs TRBV6-6 and TRBJ2-3; the match to TRBD2 covers 10 bases. The sequencing here drew on peripheral blood, taken on day 0 of AZD1222 vaccination. CDR3 nucleotide sequence: TGTGCCAGCAGCCGCCTAGCGGGAGAAGTAGATACGCAGTATTTT. Translation: CASSRLAGEVDTQYF.